This note documents a single T cell receptor beta chain sequence. Per the study methods: Estimated nucleated cell counts came from reference gene primer amplification. The protocol was immunoSEQ multiplex PCR, while the TCRdb copy is restricted to in-frame clones and leaves out a portion. The D gene and trimming were derived from the DNA, and the V and J assignments and clone size from that table. The data contain approximately 210,000 clones, just under 85% of them singletons. Followed longitudinally, the Seattle patients had been enrolled during active infection. This CDR3 is built from 17 residues. The V and J ends lost 3 bases and 3 bases, in that order; junction bases with no gene match: 9. Germline CDR1 is MNHEY and CDR2 is SMNVEV (reference sequence). This record belongs to a study of blood T cell repertoires in COVID-19.

The V gene is TRBV27, the J gene TRBJ2-1, with TRBD2 matching over 9 bases. Material for sequencing was peripheral blood. The receptor was derived from a man aged 55 to 70 with COVID-19, enrolled during active disease. The CDR3 here is CASSFHGGGRVYNEQFF. The CDR3 DNA reads as TGTGCCAGCAGTTTCCACGGCGGCGGGAGGGTCTACAATGAGCAGTTCTTC.